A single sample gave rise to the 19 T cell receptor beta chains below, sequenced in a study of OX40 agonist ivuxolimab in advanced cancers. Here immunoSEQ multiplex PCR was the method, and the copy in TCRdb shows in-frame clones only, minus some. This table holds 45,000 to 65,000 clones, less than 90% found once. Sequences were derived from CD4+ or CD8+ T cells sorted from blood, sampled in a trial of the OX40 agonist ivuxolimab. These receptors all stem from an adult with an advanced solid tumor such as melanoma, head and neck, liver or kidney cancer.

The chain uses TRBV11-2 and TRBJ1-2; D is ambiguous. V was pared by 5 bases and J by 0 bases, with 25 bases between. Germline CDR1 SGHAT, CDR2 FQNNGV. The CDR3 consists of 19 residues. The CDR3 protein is CASSPPRWSGRKANYGYTF. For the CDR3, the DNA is TGTGCCAGCAGCCCCCCTCGGTGGTCGGGTCGGAAAGCTAACTATGGCTACACCTTC.

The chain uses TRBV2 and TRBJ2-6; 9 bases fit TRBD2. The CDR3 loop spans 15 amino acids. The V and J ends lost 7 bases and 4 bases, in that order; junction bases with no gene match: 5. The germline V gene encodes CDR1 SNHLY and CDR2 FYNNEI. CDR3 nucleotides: TGTGCCAGCACCGCGGGGGGGGCCGGGGCCAACGTCCTGACTTTC. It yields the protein CASTAGGAGANVLTF.

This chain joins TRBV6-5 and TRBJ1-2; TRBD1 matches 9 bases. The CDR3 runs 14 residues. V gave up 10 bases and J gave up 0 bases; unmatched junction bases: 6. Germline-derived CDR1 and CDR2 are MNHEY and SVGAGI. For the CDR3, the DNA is TGTGCCACAGCGGGACAGGGTGCTAACTATGGCTACACCTTC. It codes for CATAGQGANYGYTF.

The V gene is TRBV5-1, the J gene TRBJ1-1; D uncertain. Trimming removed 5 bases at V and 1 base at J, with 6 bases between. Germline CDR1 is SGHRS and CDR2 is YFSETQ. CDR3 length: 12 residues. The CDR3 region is CASSRTNTEAFF. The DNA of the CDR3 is TGCGCCAGCAGTAGGACGAACACTGAAGCTTTCTTT.

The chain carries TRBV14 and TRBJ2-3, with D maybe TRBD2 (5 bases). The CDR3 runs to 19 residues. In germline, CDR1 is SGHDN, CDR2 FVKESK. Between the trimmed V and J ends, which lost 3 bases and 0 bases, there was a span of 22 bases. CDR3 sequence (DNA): TGTGCCAGCAGCCAGCGCGGCCTGGGCGTCGGGATAAGCACAGATACGCAGTATTTT. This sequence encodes CASSQRGLGVGISTDTQYF.

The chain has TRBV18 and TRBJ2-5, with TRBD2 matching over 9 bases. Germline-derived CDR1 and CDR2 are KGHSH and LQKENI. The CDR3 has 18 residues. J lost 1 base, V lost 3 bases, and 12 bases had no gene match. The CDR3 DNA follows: TGTGCCAGCTCACCTAAATTAAGTCTAGCGGGGACCCAAGAGACCCAGTACTTC. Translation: CASSPKLSLAGTQETQYF.

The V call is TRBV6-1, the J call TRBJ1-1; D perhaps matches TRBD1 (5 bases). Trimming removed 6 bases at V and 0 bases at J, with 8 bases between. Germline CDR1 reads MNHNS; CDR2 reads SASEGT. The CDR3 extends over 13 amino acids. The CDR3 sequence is CASRGTLNTEAFF. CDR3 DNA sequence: TGTGCCAGCAGAGGGACGTTGAACACTGAAGCTTTCTTT.

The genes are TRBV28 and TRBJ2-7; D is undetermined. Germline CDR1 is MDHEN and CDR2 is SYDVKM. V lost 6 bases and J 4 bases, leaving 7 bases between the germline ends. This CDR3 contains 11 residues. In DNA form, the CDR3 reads TGTGCCAGCAGCCTAAATTACGAGCAGTACTTC. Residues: CASSLNYEQYF.

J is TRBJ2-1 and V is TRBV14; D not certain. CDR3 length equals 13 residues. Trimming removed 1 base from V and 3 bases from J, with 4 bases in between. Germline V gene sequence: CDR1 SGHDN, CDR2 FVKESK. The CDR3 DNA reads TGTGCCAGCAGCCAAGGGATCTACAATGAGCAGTTCTTC. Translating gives CASSQGIYNEQFF.

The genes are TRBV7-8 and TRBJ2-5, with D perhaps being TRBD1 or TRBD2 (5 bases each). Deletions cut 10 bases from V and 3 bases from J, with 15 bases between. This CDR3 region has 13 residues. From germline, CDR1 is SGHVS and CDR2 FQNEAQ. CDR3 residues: CATSGKGEETQYF. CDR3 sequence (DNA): TGTGCCACCTCGGGAAAAGGGGAAGAGACCCAGTACTTC.

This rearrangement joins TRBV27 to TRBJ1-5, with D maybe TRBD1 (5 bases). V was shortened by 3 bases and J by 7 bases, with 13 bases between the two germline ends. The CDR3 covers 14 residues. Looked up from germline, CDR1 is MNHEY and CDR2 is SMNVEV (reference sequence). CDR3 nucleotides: TGTGCCAGCAGTTTCTATGAGTGGGGGCAGCCCCAGCATTTT. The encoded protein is CASSFYEWGQPQHF.

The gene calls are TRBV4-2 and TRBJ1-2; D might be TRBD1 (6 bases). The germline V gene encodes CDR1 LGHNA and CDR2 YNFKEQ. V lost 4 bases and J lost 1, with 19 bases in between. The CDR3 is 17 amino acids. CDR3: CASSPSTTGNFNYGYTF. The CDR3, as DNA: TGTGCCAGCAGCCCGTCAACGACAGGAAATTTTAACTATGGCTACACCTTC.

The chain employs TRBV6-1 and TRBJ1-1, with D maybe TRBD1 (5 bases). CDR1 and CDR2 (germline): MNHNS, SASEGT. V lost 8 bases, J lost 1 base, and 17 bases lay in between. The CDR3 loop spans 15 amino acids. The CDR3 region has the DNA TGTGCCAGCGTTCCACCGGGGCAGACGAACACTGAAGCTTTCTTT. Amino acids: CASVPPGQTNTEAFF.

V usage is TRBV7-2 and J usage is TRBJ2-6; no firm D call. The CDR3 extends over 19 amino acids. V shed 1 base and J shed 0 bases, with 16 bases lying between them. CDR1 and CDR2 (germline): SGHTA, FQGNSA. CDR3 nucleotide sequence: TGTGCCAGCAGCTTAGAGATCCTGATAAGTCCCTCTGGGGCCAACGTCCTGACTTTC. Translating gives CASSLEILISPSGANVLTF.

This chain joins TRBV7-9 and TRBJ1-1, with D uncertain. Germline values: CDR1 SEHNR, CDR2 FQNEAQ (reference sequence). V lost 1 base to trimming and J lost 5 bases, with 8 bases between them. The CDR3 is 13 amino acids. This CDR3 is CASSLERVTEAFF. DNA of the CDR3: TGTGCCAGCAGCTTAGAAAGGGTAACTGAAGCTTTCTTT.

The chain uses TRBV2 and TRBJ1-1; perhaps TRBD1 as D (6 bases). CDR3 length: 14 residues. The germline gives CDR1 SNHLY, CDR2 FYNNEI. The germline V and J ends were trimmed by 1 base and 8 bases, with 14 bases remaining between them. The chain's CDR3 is CASSEGQATGEAFF. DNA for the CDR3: TGTGCCAGCAGTGAAGGACAGGCCACTGGAGAAGCTTTCTTT.

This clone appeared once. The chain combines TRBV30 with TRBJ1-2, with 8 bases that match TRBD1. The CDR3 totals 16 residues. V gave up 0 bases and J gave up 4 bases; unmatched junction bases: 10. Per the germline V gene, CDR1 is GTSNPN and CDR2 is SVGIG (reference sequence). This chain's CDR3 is CAWSVRVRQGRYGYTF. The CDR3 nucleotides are TGTGCCTGGAGTGTACGTGTACGACAGGGGCGCTATGGCTACACCTTC. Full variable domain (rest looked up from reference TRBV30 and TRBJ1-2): SQTIHQWPATLVQPVGSPLSLECTVEGTSNPNLYWYRQAAGRGLQLLFYSVGIGQISSEVPQNLSASRPQDRQFILSSKKLLLSDSGFYLCAWSVRVRQGRYGYTFGSGTRLTVV.

CDR3 sequence reads: CASTQSGSDNYGYTF. The CDR3 coding sequence is TGCGCCAGCACCCAAAGTGGCAGTGACAACTATGGCTACACCTTC. The chain links TRBV5-1 to TRBJ1-2; no clear D. V lost 6 bases and J 2 bases, leaving 17 bases between the germline ends. This CDR3 is 15 amino acids long. Germline loops: CDR1 SGHRS, CDR2 YFSETQ.

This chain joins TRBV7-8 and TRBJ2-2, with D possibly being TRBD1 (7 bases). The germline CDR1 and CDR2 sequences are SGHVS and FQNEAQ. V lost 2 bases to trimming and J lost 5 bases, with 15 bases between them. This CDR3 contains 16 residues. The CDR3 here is CASSLSQGGGTGELFF. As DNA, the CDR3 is TGTGCCAGCAGCTTAAGTCAGGGGGGAGGAACCGGGGAGCTGTTTTTT.